The 22 T cell receptor beta chains in this list originate from one sample, sequenced in a study of immune evolution from preneoplasia to lung adenocarcinoma. Clones were sequenced by immunoSEQ multiplex PCR, and TCRdb holds only the in-frame ones, with some missing. The table includes under 5,000 clones, just over 85% detected once. Sequencing was carried out using FFPE minimally invasive lung adenocarcinoma tissue. These receptors came from a donor at least 70 years old with lung adenocarcinoma.

The CDR3 spells CASSLVRPNYGYTF. As DNA, the CDR3 is TGTGCCAGCAGCCTCGTTCGACCGAACTATGGCTACACCTTC. The chain combines TRBV11-2 with TRBJ1-2, with D unclear. Deletions cut 5 bases from V and 2 bases from J, with 12 bases between. The CDR3 covers 14 residues. CDR1 and CDR2 (germline): SGHAT, FQNNGV.

V is TRBV5-1 and J is TRBJ2-5, with 7 bases that match TRBD1. The V gene end was trimmed by 0 bases and the J gene end by 7 bases; junction bases not matched to a gene: 9. The CDR3 is 15 residues long. In germline, CDR1 is SGHRS, CDR2 YFSETQ. The CDR3 here is CASSLAGTGVGTQYF. CDR3 bases: TGCGCCAGCAGCTTGGCCGGAACAGGGGTTGGGACCCAGTACTTC. Full variable domain (remainder filled in from reference TRBV5-1 and TRBJ2-5): KAGVTQTPRYLIKTRGQQVTLSCSPISGHRSVSWYQQTPGQGLQFLFEYFSETQRNKGNFPGRFSGRQFSNSRSEMNVSTLELGDSALYLCASSLAGTGVGTQYFGPGTRLLVL.

The rearrangement links TRBV2 to TRBJ2-7, with 7 bases that match TRBD2. The junction had 3 bases not matched to a gene; V was cut back by 1 base and J by 3 bases. Germline V gene lookup returns CDR1 SNHLY and CDR2 FYNNEI. The CDR3 consists of 14 residues. The CDR3 loop is CASSEGGTNYEQYF. DNA for the CDR3: TGTGCCAGCAGTGAAGGGGGGACTAACTACGAGCAGTACTTC.

The chain uses TRBV14 and TRBJ2-5; D remains unclear. With 2 bases removed from V and 1 base from J, the gap between germline ends came to 5 bases. This CDR3 has 13 residues. Germline assignment: CDR1 SGHDN and CDR2 FVKESK. CDR3 DNA sequence: TGTGCCAGCAGCCAACAGCCCCAAGAGACCCAGTACTTC. Protein product: CASSQQPQETQYF.

This clone showed up just once. The DNA for the CDR3 is TGTGCCAGCAGTATGACAGGGTGGGGTAACTATGGCTACACCTTC. This codes for CASSMTGWGNYGYTF. The chain joins TRBV27 to TRBJ1-2, with 7 bases that match TRBD1. Germline loops: CDR1 MNHEY, CDR2 SMNVEV (reference sequence). CDR3 length: 15 amino acids. Unmatched junction bases numbered 7, after V lost 5 bases and J lost 1 base.

This chain links TRBV5-4 with TRBJ1-1; TRBD1 agrees at 7 bases. Germline CDR1 reads SGHNT; CDR2 reads YYREEE (reference sequence). Trimming took 3 bases from V and 1 from J; bases not matched to a gene: 3. CDR3 length: 14 residues. DNA for the CDR3: TGTGCCAGCAGCTGGGGACAGAGGAACACTGAAGCTTTCTTT. As protein: CASSWGQRNTEAFF. The entire variable domain, with the rest obtained from reference TRBV5-4 and TRBJ1-1, is as follows: ETGVTQSPTHLIKTRGQQVTLRCSSQSGHNTVSWYQQALGQGPQFIFQYYREEENGRGNFPPRFSGLQFPNYSSELNVNALELDDSALYLCASSWGQRNTEAFFGQGTRLTVV.

CDR3 DNA: TGTGCCAGTAGTATAGATAACAGGTTTCATCAGCCCCAGCATTTT. Amino acids: CASSIDNRFHQPQHF. This sequence joins TRBV19 and TRBJ1-5; perhaps TRBD1 as D (5 bases). CDR1 LNHDA and CDR2 SQIVND come from the germline V gene (reference sequence). Trimming took off 0 bases at V and 5 bases at J, with 11 bases between the two ends. The length of the CDR3 is 15 residues. The variable domain in full, with the rest retrieved from reference TRBV19 and TRBJ1-5, is DGGITQSPKYLFRKEGQNVTLSCEQNLNHDAMYWYRQDPGQGLRLIYYSQIVNDFQKGDIAEGYSVSREKKESFPLTVTSAQKNPTAFYLCASSIDNRFHQPQHFGDGTRLSIL.

The chain uses TRBV14 and TRBJ2-5; D tentatively reads TRBD1 or TRBD2 (5 bases each). V was cut by 0 bases and J by 5 bases, with 13 bases left in between. CDR1 is SGHDN, CDR2 FVKESK, per germline. CDR3 length equals 15 residues. The CDR3 sequence: CASSQEEGLGETQYF. The CDR3 bases are TGTGCCAGCAGCCAAGAAGAGGGGTTAGGGGAGACCCAGTACTTC.

In its sample, this clone was seen once. The chain has TRBV19 and TRBJ1-1; D call uncertain. Trimming removed 11 bases from V and 3 bases from J, with 13 bases in between. Germline V gene data show CDR1 as LNHDA and CDR2 as SQIVND (reference sequence). CDR3 length equals 12 residues. CDR3: CAVRSWDTEAFF. The CDR3 region has the DNA TGTGCCGTTCGGAGTTGGGACACTGAAGCTTTCTTT.

This clone was observed a single time. The V and J genes are TRBV29-1 and TRBJ1-2; tentatively, D is TRBD1 (6 bases). V dropped 6 bases and J dropped 4 bases, with 24 bases sitting between them. The CDR3 has 16 amino acids. In germline, CDR1 is SQVTM, CDR2 ANQGSEA. CDR3 coding DNA: TGCAGCGTCCTAAGCGAGTCTTTCGGCAGGGGCTATGGCTACACCTTC. It translates to CSVLSESFGRGYGYTF. Full variable domain (missing parts from reference TRBV29-1 and TRBJ1-2): SAVISQKPSRDICQRGTSLTIQCQVDSQVTMMFWYRQQPGQSLTLIATANQGSEATYESGFVIDKFPISRPNLTFSTLTVSNMSPEDSSIYLCSVLSESFGRGYGYTFGSGTRLTVV.

The V gene is TRBV9, the J gene TRBJ2-3; 7 bases map to TRBD2. V lost 0 bases, J lost 8 bases, and 6 bases stayed unmatched. In germline, CDR1 is SGDLS, CDR2 YYNGEE. The CDR3 contains 14 residues. The CDR3 DNA sequence: TGTGCCAGCAGCGTAGGAGGCGGGAGTGGTACGCAGTATTTT. Translated, it gives CASSVGGGSGTQYF.

The chain couples TRBV25-1 to TRBJ2-1, with D possibly being TRBD1 or TRBD2 (5 bases each). The CDR3 consists of 13 residues. V lost 2 bases and J 8 bases, leaving 10 bases between the germline ends. Germline CDR1 reads MGHDK; CDR2 reads SYGVNS. For the CDR3, the DNA is TGTGCCAGCAGTGAACCAGGGAGAGATGAGCAGTTCTTC. This translates into CASSEPGRDEQFF.

This chain uses TRBV30 with TRBJ2-3; tentatively, D is TRBD2 (7 bases). From germline, CDR1 is GTSNPN and CDR2 SVGIG (reference sequence). V was cut by 4 bases and J by 4 bases, with 27 bases left in between. This CDR3 comprises 18 residues. The CDR3 region has the DNA TGTGCCTGGACGCGGGGGCGACTCCGGAGTACCGCCGCAGATACGCAGTATTTT. This gives the protein CAWTRGRLRSTAADTQYF.

The sample holds one count of this clone. The gene calls are TRBV11-2 and TRBJ2-1, with unresolved D. The CDR3 covers 13 residues. The germline gives CDR1 SGHAT, CDR2 FQNNGV. Between the trimmed V and J ends, which lost 6 bases and 7 bases, there was a span of 13 bases. CDR3 nucleotides: TGTGCCAGCAGTCCCTCCGCCCAGAATGAGCAGTTCTTC. This encodes CASSPSAQNEQFF. The entire variable domain, with the rest obtained from reference TRBV11-2 and TRBJ2-1, is as follows: EAGVAQSPRYKIIEKRQSVAFWCNPISGHATLYWYQQILGQGPKLLIQFQNNGVVDDSQLPKDRFSAERLKGVDSTLKIQPAKLEDSAVYLCASSPSAQNEQFFGPGTRLTVL.

This clone has only one observation. This CDR3 is also generated by other DNA sequences in the sample. The genes are TRBV4-1 and TRBJ2-5; 9 bases line up with TRBD2. Germline loops: CDR1 MGHRA, CDR2 YSYEKL. V shed 4 bases and J 5 bases; nucleotides not matched to a gene: 2. CDR3 length: 13 residues. CDR3 sequence (DNA): TGCGCCAGCAGCCTGGCGGGGGGGGAGACCCAGTACTTC. Residues: CASSLAGGETQYF.

The genes are TRBV2 and TRBJ1-4, with D uncertain. This CDR3 is 12 amino acids long. V lost 7 bases to trimming and J lost 8 bases, with 11 bases between them. Germline lookup yields CDR1 SNHLY and CDR2 FYNNEI. The CDR3 nucleotides are TGTGCCAGCAATCTCTCCGGAGAAAAACTGTTTTTT. Residues: CASNLSGEKLFF.

The chain has TRBV19 and TRBJ2-2; TRBD2 might be the D (8 bases). V dropped 4 bases and J dropped 6 bases, with 18 bases sitting between them. This CDR3 is 16 amino acids long. Germline V gene lookup returns CDR1 LNHDA and CDR2 SQIVND (reference sequence). The CDR3 region has the DNA TGTGCCAGTAGTACCTTAGCGGGAAGGGGGCCCGGGGAGCTGTTTTTT. Amino acids: CASSTLAGRGPGELFF.

The chain recombines TRBV4-1 with TRBJ2-2, with TRBD2 identical over 11 bases. Germline CDR1 reads MGHRA; CDR2 reads YSYEKL. Unmatched junction bases numbered 14, after V lost 0 bases and J lost 2 bases. The CDR3 is 21 residues long. The CDR3 bases are TGCGCCAGCAGCCAAGATCAACCGATAGCGGGAGGGCTCGTTAACACCGGGGAGCTGTTTTTT. Amino acid sequence: CASSQDQPIAGGLVNTGELFF.

V usage is TRBV14 and J usage is TRBJ1-5; D call uncertain. CDR3 size: 14 residues. Looked up from germline, CDR1 is SGHDN and CDR2 is FVKESK. V lost 2 bases and J 2 bases, leaving 7 bases between the germline ends. This CDR3 is CASSQSDGNQPQHF. CDR3 in DNA: TGTGCCAGCAGCCAAAGTGACGGCAATCAGCCCCAGCATTTT.

This sequence joins TRBV19 and TRBJ1-2; TRBD1 aligns across 8 bases. CDR1 is LNHDA and CDR2 is SQIVND in the germline V gene (reference sequence). The CDR3 runs 15 residues. V was clipped by 4 bases and J by 0 bases; unmatched bases: 4. The CDR3 nucleotides are TGTGCCAGTAGTAACCCGACAGGGGCTAACTATGGCTACACCTTC. It is translated as CASSNPTGANYGYTF.

This clone has only a few counts. The CDR3 loop is CASSLVAGGQYEQYF. CDR3 sequence (DNA): TGTGCCAGCAGCTTAGTGGCGGGAGGGCAGTACGAGCAGTACTTC. This chain connects TRBV11-2 to TRBJ2-7; TRBD2 agrees at 9 bases. From germline, CDR1 is SGHAT and CDR2 FQNNGV. The CDR3 has 15 residues. J lost 4 bases, V lost 1 base, and 5 bases had no gene match.

The rearrangement joins TRBV7-2 to TRBJ1-5; TRBD1 agrees at 9 bases. This CDR3 region has 13 residues. Looked up from germline, CDR1 is SGHTA and CDR2 is FQGNSA. The V segment lost 5 bases and the J segment 8 bases; nucleotides outside the gene matches: 4. The CDR3 coding sequence is TGTGCCAGCAGCGGACAGGGGAGTGAGCCCCAGCATTTT. This translates into CASSGQGSEPQHF.